The present TCR beta chain was sequenced within a study of blood T cell repertoires in COVID-19. Study overall: The origin of the acute and convalescent COVID-19 samples was the United States, Italy and Spain. Sources were T cells, B-cell-depleted T cells, or PBMCs; the material itself was cDNA or gDNA.

Original analysis: Reference gene primer amplification gave nucleated cell count estimates. Assay used: immunoSEQ multiplex PCR; TCRdb lists only in-frame clones, some missing. D and trimming come from the DNA, and the V and J calls and clone size come from that table. The table shows 250,000 to 300,000 clones, with about nine tenths occurring only once. Germline CDR1 and CDR2: SGHKS and YYEKEE (reference sequence). The CDR3 consists of 13 residues. V was shortened by 4 bases and J by 8 bases, with 15 bases between the two germline ends. V and J are TRBV5-5 and TRBJ1-2, with D possibly matching TRBD1 (6 bases). Source material: PBMCs or T cells enriched from blood (not recorded which). This receptor was identified in a woman aged 40 to 55 who had recovered from COVID-19. The CDR3 region is CASSLGGARGYTF. The CDR3 nucleotides read TGTGCCAGCAGCCTTGGGGGGGCGCGAGGCTACACCTTC.